Listed here is a single T cell receptor (beta chain). Generated by immunoSEQ multiplex PCR, the TCRdb table keeps only in-frame clones and is missing some. The sample includes about 2.3 million clones, approximately 93% of them seen just once. Germline V gene lookup returns CDR1 SGHRS and CDR2 YFSETQ. After removal of 5 bases from V and 4 bases from J, the junction contained 6 bases not matched to a gene. The CDR3 loop spans 15 amino acids. This sample is part of a study of shared clonotypes between healthy human individuals. The clonotype originates from a man aged 18 to 29 in good health. Some clones in this sample may be carry-over from other donors' samples. Sequenced material: naive CD4+ T cells from PBMCs. As to subset: CD45RA+ positively selected. The rearrangement links TRBV5-1 to TRBJ2-3; TRBD2 matches at 11 bases. CDR3 sequence reads: CASRPLAGGADTQYF. Here the CDR3 DNA reads TGCGCCAGCAGGCCCCTAGCGGGAGGCGCAGATACGCAGTATTTT.